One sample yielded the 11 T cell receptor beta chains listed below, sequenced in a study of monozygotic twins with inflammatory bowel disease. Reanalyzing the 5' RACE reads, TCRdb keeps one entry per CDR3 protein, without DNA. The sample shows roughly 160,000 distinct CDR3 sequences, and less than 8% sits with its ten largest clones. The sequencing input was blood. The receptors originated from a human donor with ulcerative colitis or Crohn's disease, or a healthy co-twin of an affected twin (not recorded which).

The CDR3 is CSAQGANNSPLHF. The V gene is TRBV20-1, the J gene TRBJ1-6; TCRdb reports TRBD1, a call that lacks DNA to check it against. The germline V gene encodes CDR1 DFQATT and CDR2 SNEGSKA (reference sequence). This CDR3 spans 13 amino acids.

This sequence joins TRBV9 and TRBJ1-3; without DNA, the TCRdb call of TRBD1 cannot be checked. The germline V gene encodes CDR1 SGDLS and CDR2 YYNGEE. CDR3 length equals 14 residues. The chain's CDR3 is CASSAGTDRNTIYF.

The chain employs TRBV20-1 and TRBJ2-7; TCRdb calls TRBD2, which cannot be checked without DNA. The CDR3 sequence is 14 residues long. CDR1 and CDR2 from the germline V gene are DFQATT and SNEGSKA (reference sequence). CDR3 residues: CSTEGREFTYEQYF.

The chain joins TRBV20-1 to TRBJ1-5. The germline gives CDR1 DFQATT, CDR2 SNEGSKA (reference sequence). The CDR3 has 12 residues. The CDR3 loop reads CSARSRREPQHF.

CDR3 sequence reads: CASSKQGPGSEKLFF. The rearrangement joins TRBV21-1 to TRBJ1-4; the TRBD1 assignment by TCRdb is unverifiable without DNA. TRBV21-1 is described as a pseudogene. The CDR3 length is 15 residues.

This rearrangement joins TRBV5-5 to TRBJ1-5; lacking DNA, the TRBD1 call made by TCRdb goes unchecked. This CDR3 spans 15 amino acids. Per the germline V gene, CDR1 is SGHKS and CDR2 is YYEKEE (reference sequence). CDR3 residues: CASSPDRGWEQPQHF.

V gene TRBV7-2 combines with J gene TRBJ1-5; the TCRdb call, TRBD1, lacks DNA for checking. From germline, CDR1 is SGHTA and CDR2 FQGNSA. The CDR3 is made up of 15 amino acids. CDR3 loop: CASSLATGVGQPQHF.

CDR3 sequence: CSAYSGRGGREQYF. The rearrangement links TRBV20-1 to TRBJ2-7; checking the TCRdb D call of TRBD2 is not possible without DNA. CDR1 is DFQATT and CDR2 is SNEGSKA in the germline V gene (reference sequence). This CDR3 region has 14 residues.

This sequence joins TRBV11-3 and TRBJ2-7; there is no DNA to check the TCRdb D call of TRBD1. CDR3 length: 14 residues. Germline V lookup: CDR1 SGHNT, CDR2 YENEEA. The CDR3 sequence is CASSLGGEGYEQYF.

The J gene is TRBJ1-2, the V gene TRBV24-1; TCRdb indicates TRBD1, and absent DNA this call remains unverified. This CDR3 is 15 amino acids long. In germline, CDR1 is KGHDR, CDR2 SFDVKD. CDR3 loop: CATSDGRTTLGGYTF.

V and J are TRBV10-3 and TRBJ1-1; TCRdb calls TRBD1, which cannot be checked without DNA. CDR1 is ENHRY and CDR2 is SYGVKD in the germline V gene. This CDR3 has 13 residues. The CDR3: CASRHRENTEAFF.